The 30 T cell receptor beta chains in this list originate from one sample, sequenced in a study of PD-L1 blockade in urothelial cancer (dated 2017 in TCRdb). Libraries were prepared through the immunoSEQ multiplex PCR assay. TCRdb stores this immuneACCESS table with in-frame sequences only. Part of the clones is absent; in the studies checked, under half of the shortfall reflects unresolved V genes, and no reason is known for the rest. Here the sample has about 48,000 clones; 86% occur a single time. The ten largest make up under 11% of the sample. What the time point label conveys for this sample: peripheral blood 6 weeks after treatment start. The sample was PBMCs, taken around atezolizumab (anti-PD-L1) treatment. The receptor source for this set is a man aged 60 to 75 with urothelial cancer.

This clone has only a few counts. In nucleotides, the CDR3 is TGTGCCAGCAGTTACTTGGCAGGGACTTGGGAGCAGTACTTC. Its translation is CASSYLAGTWEQYF. This chain uses TRBV6-5 with TRBJ2-7; tentative D call: TRBD2 (6 bases). The CDR3 runs to 14 residues. Germline CDR1 MNHEY, CDR2 SVGAGI. The V end lost 1 base, the J end lost 7 bases, and 14 bases lay between the germline ends.

V is TRBV2 and J is TRBJ1-1; TRBD1 aligns across 10 bases. CDR3 length: 20 residues. Germline V gene lookup returns CDR1 SNHLY and CDR2 FYNNEI. Losses at the gene ends were 2 bases for V and 6 bases for J; bases not matched to a gene: 21. CDR3 in DNA: TGTGCCAGCAGTGAACCCCTCTGTTTCGACAGGGGGCGGTCTCCACCTGAAGCTTTCTTT. Translating gives CASSEPLCFDRGRSPPEAFF.

The chain combines TRBV25-1 with TRBJ2-7; weak D call: TRBD1 (6 bases). V lost 6 bases, J lost 4 bases, and 7 bases lay in between. Germline CDR1 and CDR2: MGHDK and SYGVNS. This CDR3 is 11 amino acids long. CDR3 nucleotide sequence: TGTGCCAGCAGCCAGGGGTACGAGCAGTACTTC. Protein: CASSQGYEQYF.

V is TRBV5-1 and J is TRBJ2-1, with 8 positions matching TRBD1. The V gene end was trimmed by 0 bases and the J gene end by 7 bases; junction bases not matched to a gene: 12. The CDR3 sequence is 17 residues long. Germline CDR1 reads SGHRS; CDR2 reads YFSETQ. CDR3 in amino acids: CASSLGTGLIWENEQFF. The DNA of the CDR3 is TGCGCCAGCAGCTTGGGGACAGGGTTAATTTGGGAGAATGAGCAGTTCTTC.

This chain connects TRBV18 to TRBJ2-3; tentatively, D is TRBD2 (6 bases). Germline V gene data show CDR1 as KGHSH and CDR2 as LQKENI. Between the trimmed V and J ends, which lost 1 base and 6 bases, there was a span of 14 bases. This CDR3 comprises 15 residues. In DNA, the CDR3 is TGTGCCAGCTCACCACTGCCGCGGGGTCGGGATACGCAGTATTTT. Its protein is CASSPLPRGRDTQYF.

The J gene is TRBJ2-3, the V gene TRBV14; 13 nucleotides agree with TRBD2. CDR1 SGHDN and CDR2 FVKESK come from the germline V gene. This CDR3 is 18 amino acids long. V lost 5 bases to trimming and J lost 5 bases; unmatched junction nucleotides: 13. In DNA form, the CDR3 reads TGTGCCAGCAGCGCGACCGGGACTAGCGGGGACACAGGAGATACGCAGTATTTT. Residues: CASSATGTSGDTGDTQYF.

This clone was observed once. This chain links TRBV5-5 with TRBJ2-1; 10 bases are a match to TRBD2. CDR3 size: 17 residues. Germline values: CDR1 SGHKS, CDR2 YYEKEE (reference sequence). J gave up 8 bases and V 4 bases, and 15 bases lay outside the gene matches. CDR3 sequence: CASSLRLAGSGGDEQFF. For the CDR3, the DNA is TGTGCCAGCAGCCTTCGACTAGCGGGCTCGGGGGGGGATGAGCAGTTCTTC.

The V call is TRBV23-1, the J call TRBJ2-2; 10 bases map to TRBD2. TRBV23-1 is known as an ORF, though its function is uncertain. This CDR3 is built from 18 residues. V was clipped by 7 bases and J by 5 bases; unmatched bases: 16. CDR3 bases: TGCGCCAGCACCCCACCTAGCGGGGGCCACACTGGGACCGGGGAGCTGTTTTTT. It encodes CASTPPSGGHTGTGELFF.

The chain recombines TRBV11-1 with TRBJ2-3; TRBD1 matches 8 bases. Germline loops: CDR1 SGHAT, CDR2 FQDESV (reference sequence). The CDR3 has 13 amino acids. Trimming at V came to 5 bases and at J to 6 bases, leaving 4 bases not matched to a gene. The CDR3 protein is CASSTTGVDTQYF. DNA of the CDR3: TGTGCCAGCAGCACGACAGGGGTGGATACGCAGTATTTT.

This clone occurred once. The chain uses TRBV7-2 and TRBJ2-3; 11 positions match TRBD2. The CDR3 loop spans 16 amino acids. J gave up 0 bases and V 6 bases, and 5 bases lay outside the gene matches. Looked up from germline, CDR1 is SGHTA and CDR2 is FQGNSA. The CDR3 loop is CASSSRLAGSTDTQYF. In DNA, the CDR3 is TGTGCCAGCAGTTCTCGACTAGCGGGGAGCACAGATACGCAGTATTTT.

The chain couples TRBV5-3 to TRBJ1-5, with D perhaps TRBD1 (5 bases). TRBV5-3 is sorted into the ORF group, with uncertain function. V lost 7 bases, J lost 4 bases, and 18 bases lay in between. The CDR3 loop spans 15 amino acids. CDR3 sequence: CARGEDPRANQPQHF. Here the CDR3 DNA reads TGTGCCAGAGGCGAGGACCCCAGGGCTAATCAGCCCCAGCATTTT.

The chain recombines TRBV6-1 with TRBJ1-6, with TRBD1 matching over 8 bases. The CDR3 extends over 14 amino acids. The germline V gene encodes CDR1 MNHNS and CDR2 SASEGT. V lost 5 bases, J lost 7 bases, and 4 bases stayed unmatched. CDR3 sequence (DNA): TGTGCCAGCAGTTTACAGGGGGGCAATTCACCCCTCCACTTT. This gives the protein CASSLQGGNSPLHF.

The chain carries TRBV6-1 and TRBJ1-4; the D is unclear. The CDR3 runs to 13 residues. Trimming left V 7 bases short and J 0 bases short, with 6 bases between. Germline V gene lookup returns CDR1 MNHNS and CDR2 SASEGT. The CDR3 reads CASKTTTNEKLFF. The DNA for the CDR3 is TGTGCCAGCAAGACTACAACTAATGAAAAACTGTTTTTT.

The chain links TRBV19 to TRBJ1-1, with TRBD1 matching 7 bases. V lost 3 bases, J lost 0 bases, and 1 base stayed unmatched. There are 14 residues in the CDR3. Germline assignment: CDR1 LNHDA and CDR2 SQIVND (reference sequence). This CDR3 is CASSMGQLNTEAFF. CDR3 coding DNA: TGTGCCAGTAGTATGGGACAGTTGAACACTGAAGCTTTCTTT.

The chain is built from TRBV7-9 and TRBJ2-3; a possible D gene is TRBD2 (7 bases). V dropped 3 bases and J dropped 1 base, with 17 bases sitting between them. The germline V gene encodes CDR1 SEHNR and CDR2 FQNEAQ (reference sequence). CDR3 length: 17 residues. This CDR3 is CASSLWGGQGRTDTQYF. In DNA form, the CDR3 reads TGTGCCAGCAGCTTGTGGGGGGGGCAGGGACGCACAGATACGCAGTATTTT.

The chain recombines TRBV7-8 with TRBJ1-2; 11 bases are a match to TRBD1. This CDR3 is built from 16 residues. The V gene end was trimmed by 4 bases and the J gene end by 7 bases; junction bases not matched to a gene: 11. Germline V gene data show CDR1 as SGHVS and CDR2 as FQNEAQ. CDR3 DNA: TGTGCCAGCAGCTCCAGGACAGGGGGCGAGCCAGGTGGCTACACCTTC. It translates to CASSSRTGGEPGGYTF.

The chain uses TRBV19 and TRBJ2-5, with 8 bases lining up with TRBD2. Germline V gene sequence: CDR1 LNHDA, CDR2 SQIVND (reference sequence). Trimming removed 4 bases from V and 5 bases from J; junction bases left unmatched: 12. The CDR3 extends over 16 amino acids. CDR3 region: CASSTRAGGRGETQYF. The CDR3 DNA reads TGTGCCAGTAGTACCCGCGCGGGGGGCCGGGGGGAGACCCAGTACTTC.

The rearrangement links TRBV6-5 to TRBJ2-1; 14 positions match TRBD2. The junction had 4 bases not matched to a gene; V was cut back by 5 bases and J by 7 bases. The CDR3 has 15 amino acids. CDR1 is MNHEY, CDR2 SVGAGI, per germline. The CDR3 coding sequence is TGTGCCAGCAGTCGGACTAGCGGGGGGACTAATGAGCAGTTCTTC. It translates to CASSRTSGGTNEQFF.

This clone was seen only a few times. The genes are TRBV4-1 and TRBJ1-6; a possible D gene is TRBD1 (5 bases). The CDR3 is made up of 17 amino acids. Trimming cost V 4 bases and J 0 bases, with 13 bases left between them. The V gene's germline CDR1 is MGHRA and CDR2 YSYEKL. CDR3 DNA sequence: TGCGCCAGCAGCCTCGCCAGGGAGGGCTCCTATAATTCACCCCTCCACTTT. It specifies CASSLAREGSYNSPLHF.

The chain employs TRBV4-2 and TRBJ2-3; 9 bases are a match to TRBD2. This CDR3 region has 15 residues. Germline V gene data show CDR1 as LGHNA and CDR2 as YNFKEQ. The V and J ends lost 1 base and 1 base, in that order; junction bases with no gene match: 0. CDR3 DNA: TGTGCCAGCAGCCAAGCTAGCGGGGGCACAGATACGCAGTATTTT. Translated: CASSQASGGTDTQYF.

This chain connects TRBV7-2 to TRBJ2-5; 8 nucleotides align to TRBD1. From germline, CDR1 is SGHTA and CDR2 FQGNSA. This CDR3 has 14 residues. J was trimmed by 4 bases and V by 2 bases; bases with no gene match: 3. The CDR3 here is CASSLSGQGETQYF. In nucleotides, the CDR3 is TGTGCCAGCAGCTTATCTGGACAGGGAGAGACCCAGTACTTC.

The chain is built from TRBV28 and TRBJ2-7; 11 bases map to TRBD1. V lost 0 bases, J lost 3 bases, and 4 bases stayed unmatched. The CDR3 has 16 residues. The germline V gene has CDR1 MDHEN and CDR2 SYDVKM. The CDR3 DNA follows: TGTGCCAGCAGTTTATGGGGGACAGGGGGAGGCTACGAGCAGTACTTC. Encoded protein: CASSLWGTGGGYEQYF. The whole variable domain, filled in from reference TRBV28 and TRBJ2-7, reads DVKVTQSSRYLVKRTGEKVFLECVQDMDHENMFWYRQDPGLGLRLIYFSYDVKMKEKGDIPEGYSVSREKKERFSLILESASTNQTSMYLCASSLWGTGGGYEQYFGPGTRLTVT.

This clone has just one count. The rearrangement uses TRBV7-2 and TRBJ2-7, with D possibly TRBD1 on 6 matching bases. Germline V CDR1 and CDR2: SGHTA, FQGNSA. The CDR3 is 14 amino acids. V lost 4 bases and J lost 1, with 11 bases in between. This chain's CDR3 is CASSSRDTSYEQYF. CDR3 in DNA: TGTGCCAGCAGCTCAAGGGACACTTCCTACGAGCAGTACTTC. Supplemented by reference TRBV7-2 and TRBJ2-7, the full variable domain reads GAGVSQSPSNKVTEKGKDVELRCDPISGHTALYWYRQSLGQGLEFLIYFQGNSAPDKSGLPSDRFSAERTGGSVSTLTIQRTQQEDSAVYLCASSSRDTSYEQYFGPGTRLTVT.

The V and J genes are TRBV5-5 and TRBJ1-1, with D possibly TRBD1 on 6 matching bases. Between the trimmed V and J ends, which lost 0 bases and 5 bases, there was a span of 20 bases. This CDR3 comprises 17 residues. The germline gives CDR1 SGHKS, CDR2 YYEKEE (reference sequence). CDR3 in amino acids: CASSLAGGSGYRTEAFF. The CDR3, as DNA: TGTGCCAGCAGCTTGGCGGGGGGCTCAGGATATCGGACTGAAGCTTTCTTT.

The chain links TRBV30 to TRBJ2-5; TRBD2 aligns across 10 bases. The J segment lost 2 bases and the V segment lost 3 bases, leaving 3 bases of the junction unmatched. Germline-derived CDR1 and CDR2 are GTSNPN and SVGIG (reference sequence). The CDR3 is made up of 14 amino acids. In DNA, the CDR3 is TGTGCCTGGAGGAAAGCGGGGGGGCAAGAGACCCAGTACTTC. It is translated as CAWRKAGGQETQYF.

In this sample, this clone turned up once. The rearrangement uses TRBV18 and TRBJ1-5; TRBD1 is a possible D gene (5 bases). In germline, CDR1 is KGHSH, CDR2 LQKENI. The germline V and J ends were trimmed by 1 base and 6 bases, with 22 bases remaining between them. The CDR3 sequence is 18 residues long. CDR3 nucleotide sequence: TGTGCCAGCTCACCACTCGCACTGACCACAGGCATTGGTCAGCCCCAGCATTTT. Amino acids: CASSPLALTTGIGQPQHF.

The chain couples TRBV30 to TRBJ1-2; TRBD1 matches 9 bases. The V segment lost 3 bases and the J segment 3 bases; nucleotides outside the gene matches: 14. There are 17 residues in the CDR3. Germline loops: CDR1 GTSNPN, CDR2 SVGIG (reference sequence). The CDR3 DNA follows: TGTGCCTGGAGACCCCAGGGACAGGGCCGCTCGTACTATGGCTACACCTTC. Translation: CAWRPQGQGRSYYGYTF.

The J gene is TRBJ2-7, the V gene TRBV7-2; the match to TRBD1 covers 8 bases. This CDR3 contains 16 residues. After removal of 1 base from V and 1 base from J, the junction contained 6 bases not matched to a gene. Germline CDR1 SGHTA, CDR2 FQGNSA. DNA for the CDR3: TGTGCCAGCAGCTTAGGCTTTACAGGGGGATCCTACGAGCAGTACTTC. It is translated as CASSLGFTGGSYEQYF.

The rearrangement joins TRBV19 to TRBJ2-2, with D maybe TRBD1 (5 bases). From germline, CDR1 is LNHDA and CDR2 SQIVND (reference sequence). The CDR3 runs 13 residues. V lost 4 bases and J lost 6, with 9 bases in between. The CDR3 nucleotides read TGTGCCAGTAGTACCAGGGAACCCGGGGAGCTGTTTTTT. It translates to CASSTREPGELFF. Drawing the rest from reference TRBV19 and TRBJ2-2, the complete variable domain is DGGITQSPKYLFRKEGQNVTLSCEQNLNHDAMYWYRQDPGQGLRLIYYSQIVNDFQKGDIAEGYSVSREKKESFPLTVTSAQKNPTAFYLCASSTREPGELFFGEGSRLTVL.

This chain links TRBV18 with TRBJ1-4, with a weak D call TRBD1 (6 bases). From germline, CDR1 is KGHSH and CDR2 LQKENI. The CDR3 length is 16 residues. The V end was cut by 2 bases, the J end by 7 bases, with 17 bases between. The CDR3 nucleotides read TGTGCCAGCTCACCATCCTCGACGCAGGGGAGTGAAAAACTGTTTTTT. Residues: CASSPSSTQGSEKLFF.